Following are 10 T cell receptor beta chains from one sample sequenced in a study of cytomegalovirus exposure and HLA in healthy donors. The study ran its PCR with 60 Vbeta and 13 Jbeta primers. The table came from immunoSEQ multiplex PCR; TCRdb's copy has only in-frame clones and leaves some out. This sample has approximately 100,000 clones; 65% to 80% occur once, and the top ten carry approximately 3%. Sequencing was performed on PBMCs. These receptor sequences come from a woman in her thirties or forties in good health and CMV-seronegative.

About this clone itself: One junction end does not reproduce the germline sequence, and a read error may be involved. The sample holds other DNA sequences that translate to the same CDR3. The J gene is TRBJ1-2, the V gene TRBV18; 8 bases fit TRBD1. The CDR3 contains 13 residues. The germline V gene has CDR1 KGHSH and CDR2 LQKENI. CDR3 DNA sequence: TGTGCCAGCTCACCAGACAGGGGCTATGGCTACACTTTC. It yields the protein CASSPDRGYGYTF.

This clone was seen a few times. The genes are TRBV27 and TRBJ2-2; a possible D gene is TRBD1 (5 bases). Trimming removed 4 bases at V and 0 bases at J, with 18 bases between. CDR3 length: 18 amino acids. Per the germline V gene, CDR1 is MNHEY and CDR2 is SMNVEV (reference sequence). The CDR3 coding sequence is TGTGCCAGCAGTTCGGACATTGGGGATGGGGCGAACACCGGGGAGCTGTTTTTT. Its translation: CASSSDIGDGANTGELFF.

This chain joins TRBV30 and TRBJ1-3, with D uncertain. V gave up 2 bases and J gave up 0 bases, with 2 bases separating them. This CDR3 has 12 residues. In germline, CDR1 is GTSNPN, CDR2 SVGIG (reference sequence). The CDR3 sequence is CAWSLSGNTIYF. CDR3 nucleotides: TGTGCCTGGAGTCTCTCTGGAAACACCATATATTTT.

This chain joins TRBV10-3 and TRBJ1-6; 8 bases map to TRBD1. The CDR3 length is 13 residues. J gave up 6 bases and V 10 bases, and 5 bases lay outside the gene matches. Germline loops: CDR1 ENHRY, CDR2 SYGVKD. The CDR3 DNA follows: TGTGCCACCCGACAGGGGAGTAATTCACCCCTCCACTTT. Amino acids: CATRQGSNSPLHF.

The genes are TRBV19 and TRBJ1-1; D call uncertain. Deletions cut 3 bases from V and 5 bases from J, with 10 bases between. The CDR3 is 13 amino acids. Germline loops: CDR1 LNHDA, CDR2 SQIVND (reference sequence). CDR3 loop: CASSIIGRTEAFF. The CDR3 bases are TGTGCCAGTAGTATCATAGGGAGAACTGAAGCTTTCTTT.

V and J are TRBV11-2 and TRBJ1-2; tentatively, D is TRBD1 (6 bases). Germline values: CDR1 SGHAT, CDR2 FQNNGV. The V end was cut by 3 bases, the J end by 2 bases, with 7 bases between. The CDR3 has 13 residues. In nucleotides, the CDR3 is TGTGCCAGCAGCTTGGACAGAAACTATGGCTACACCTTC. Encoded protein: CASSLDRNYGYTF.

The CDR3: CASSQALHAEAFF. CDR3 coding DNA: TGTGCCAGTAGCCAAGCCCTTCACGCTGAAGCTTTCTTT. The chain couples TRBV19 to TRBJ1-1; D remains unclear. The germline CDR1 and CDR2 sequences are LNHDA and SQIVND (reference sequence). The V gene lost 6 bases and the J gene lost 6 bases, with 14 bases spanning the gap. The CDR3 contains 13 residues.

This chain connects TRBV21-1 to TRBJ2-7; TRBD1, the table's D call, was not compared with the DNA. TRBV21-1 is recorded as a pseudogene. The CDR3 has 16 amino acids. The CDR3 is CASSKVADRGSGEQYF. Here the CDR3 DNA reads TGTGCCAGCAGCAAAGTAGCCGACAGGGGATCGGGCGAGCAGTACTTC.

This clone showed up just once. V and J are TRBV28 and TRBJ2-1, with 11 bases lining up with TRBD1. Per the germline V gene, CDR1 is MDHEN and CDR2 is SYDVKM. With V trimmed by 2 bases and J by 2 bases, 11 bases remained unmatched. The CDR3 spans 19 residues. CDR3 sequence: CASSLVFSRTGGPYNEQFF. Here the CDR3 DNA reads TGTGCCAGCAGTTTAGTATTCTCGCGGACAGGGGGCCCCTACAATGAGCAGTTCTTC.

This chain links TRBV5-1 with TRBJ1-5; possible D gene TRBD1, 6 bases. This CDR3 has 13 residues. Germline loops: CDR1 SGHRS, CDR2 YFSETQ. V lost 4 bases and J 5 bases, leaving 10 bases between the germline ends. This CDR3 reads CASSAGVDQPQHF. The CDR3 nucleotides are TGCGCCAGCAGCGCAGGGGTAGATCAGCCCCAGCATTTT.